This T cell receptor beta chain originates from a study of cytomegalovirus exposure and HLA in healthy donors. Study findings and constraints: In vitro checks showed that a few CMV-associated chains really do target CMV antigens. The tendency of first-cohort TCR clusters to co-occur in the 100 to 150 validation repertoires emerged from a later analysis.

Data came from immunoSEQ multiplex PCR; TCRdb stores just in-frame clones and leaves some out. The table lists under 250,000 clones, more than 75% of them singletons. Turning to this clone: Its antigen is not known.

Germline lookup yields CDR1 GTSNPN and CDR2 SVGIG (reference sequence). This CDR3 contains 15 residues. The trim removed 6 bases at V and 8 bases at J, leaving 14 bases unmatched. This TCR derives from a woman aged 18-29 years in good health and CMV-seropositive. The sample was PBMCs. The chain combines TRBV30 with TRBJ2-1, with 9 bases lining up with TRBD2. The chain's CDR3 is CACDPRGLASDEQFF. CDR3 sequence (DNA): TGTGCCTGCGATCCTCGGGGACTAGCCTCCGATGAGCAGTTCTTC.